This T cell receptor (beta chain) is from a study of identical twins. TCRdb reanalysed the 5' RACE reads using MiXCR and keeps one entry per CDR3 protein. The repertoire holds 200,000 to 250,000 distinct CDR3 sequences, with 6% to 7% as singletons. With respect to this clonotype: The antigen is unknown.

The germline gives CDR1 LGHDT, CDR2 YNNKEL (reference sequence). V was shortened by 0 bases and J by 0 bases, with 20 bases between the two germline ends. This CDR3 is 19 amino acids long. Whole-study findings and limits: The degree of excess twin sharing was weaker in beta out-of-frame sequences.

These data were likewise used in another study, on T cells expressing NK-cell markers.

The sequence was obtained from a woman aged 18 to 35 in good health. Sequences were obtained from CD8+ T cells sorted from blood. The chain combines TRBV3-1 with TRBJ1-2, with D maybe TRBD1 (6 bases). The CDR3 coding sequence is TGTGCCAGCAGCCAAGAGGACAGCGGCACCGCCCAAGCTAACTATGGCTACACCTTC. Its translation is CASSQEDSGTAQANYGYTF.